The clone carrying this TCR beta chain was seen only a few times. CDR3 length: 15 residues. V was clipped by 4 bases and J by 2 bases, with 14 bases between them. The V gene's germline CDR1 is SGHNT and CDR2 YYREEE (reference sequence). This sample stems from a study of blood T cell repertoires in COVID-19. Study-wide context: Sample material is recorded as cDNA or gDNA derived from T cells, B-cell-depleted T cells, or PBMCs.

Original data processing: Estimated nucleated cell counts came from reference gene primer amplification. The table came from immunoSEQ multiplex PCR; TCRdb's copy has only in-frame clones and leaves some out. The V and J calls and the clone size are those of that table, but D and trimming were determined from the DNA. The sample carries about 310,000 clones, roughly 87% recorded once. The chain uses TRBV5-4 and TRBJ2-3; a weak D match, TRBD1 (7 bases). The source material was peripheral blood. This receptor was identified in a man aged 50 to 60 with active or convalescent COVID-19. As DNA, the CDR3 is TGTGCCAGCAGCGGAGGGACAGCCATCACAGATACGCAGTATTTT. This translates into CASSGGTAITDTQYF.